This TCR beta chain emerged from a study of PD-L1 blockade in urothelial cancer. Study-wide context: Each patient had 0 to 3 earlier chemotherapy regimens. Blood samples contained a median around 130,000 T cells. Overall study results and limits: Durable-benefit patients had greater expansion of tumor-associated blood clones at 3 weeks.

Germline loops: CDR1 GTSNPN, CDR2 SVGIG (reference sequence). J was trimmed by 1 base and V by 0 bases; bases with no gene match: 0. This CDR3 has 14 amino acids. Profiled with immunoSEQ multiplex PCR; TCRdb holds only in-frame clones, not every one. Found here are about 120,000 clones, more than 85% of them singletons; the top ten hold around 4%. Noted time point: peripheral blood 6 weeks after treatment start. Regarding this clone: The antigen is not known. Within the sample, other DNA sequences also encode this same CDR3.

The V and J genes are TRBV30 and TRBJ1-1, with 9 positions matching TRBD1. The TCR was taken from a man in his sixties with urothelial cancer. The material sequenced was PBMCs, taken around atezolizumab (anti-PD-L1) treatment. The DNA of the CDR3 is TGTGCCTGGAGTGTGGGACAGGGGAACACTGAAGCTTTCTTT. Translating it yields CAWSVGQGNTEAFF.